This T cell receptor (beta chain) was captured in a study of T cells in Graves' hyperthyroidism and ophthalmopathy. Study findings and constraints: The model foresaw ophthalmopathy a median around 6 months prior to onset.

The diagnostic basis comprised clinical symptoms, serum thyroxine and TRAb, thyroid ultrasound and orbital computed tomography. Amplified TCR beta CDR3 regions derived from RNA transcripts. Researchers ran a first-round RT-PCR on the TCR CDR3 using the HTBI primer set. TCRdb reanalysed the multiplex PCR reads using MiXCR and keeps one entry per CDR3 protein. Here the sample spans roughly 550,000 distinct CDR3 sequences, 15% to 20% being singletons. To note about this clonotype: Its cognate antigen is unknown.

This TCR was sampled from a woman aged 25 to 45 with Graves' ophthalmopathy. Sample: blood.

CDR3: CASSQDRGPANTGELFF. The CDR3 bases are TGTGCCAGCAGCCAAGATCGGGGACCGGCGAACACCGGGGAGCTGTTTTTT. This chain links TRBV3-1 with TRBJ2-2; possibly TRBD1 or TRBD2 for D (5 bases each). Germline lookup yields CDR1 LGHDT and CDR2 YNNKEL (reference sequence). The CDR3 is made up of 17 amino acids. Trimming took off 0 bases at V and 0 bases at J, with 11 bases between the two ends.